This TCR beta chain was sequenced during a study of CD8 T cells in Susac syndrome. Notes on the study in general: Only a relatively small number of individuals were included in the TCR sequencing and HLA analysis.

RNA totalling roughly 0.45 to 1 ug underwent reverse transcription with random hexamers. The immunoSEQ assay covered 54 Vbeta and 13 Jbeta segments for CDR3. In TCRdb, the immunoSEQ multiplex PCR reads were re-called with MiXCR into one record per CDR3 protein. Of fewer than 35,000 distinct CDR3 sequences detected, about 95% appear once; the ten largest clones hold roughly 0.27%. With 0 bases removed from V and 7 bases from J, the gap between germline ends came to 10 bases. Germline lookup yields CDR1 SGHNT and CDR2 YYREEE (reference sequence). The CDR3 is made up of 13 amino acids. To note about this clonotype: No antigen is known for it.

Controls were healthy donors chosen to match patients in age and sex. TEMRA cells were enriched by FACS, and CD4+ and CD8+ T cells were negatively isolated. Material: CD8+ T cells from PBMCs. The chain carries TRBV5-4 and TRBJ2-5; possibly TRBD1 for D (7 bases). The sequence derives from a human donor in good health. The CDR3, as DNA: TGTGCCAGCAGCTTGGCAGGGGGAGGGACCCAGTACTTC. The encoded protein is CASSLAGGGTQYF.